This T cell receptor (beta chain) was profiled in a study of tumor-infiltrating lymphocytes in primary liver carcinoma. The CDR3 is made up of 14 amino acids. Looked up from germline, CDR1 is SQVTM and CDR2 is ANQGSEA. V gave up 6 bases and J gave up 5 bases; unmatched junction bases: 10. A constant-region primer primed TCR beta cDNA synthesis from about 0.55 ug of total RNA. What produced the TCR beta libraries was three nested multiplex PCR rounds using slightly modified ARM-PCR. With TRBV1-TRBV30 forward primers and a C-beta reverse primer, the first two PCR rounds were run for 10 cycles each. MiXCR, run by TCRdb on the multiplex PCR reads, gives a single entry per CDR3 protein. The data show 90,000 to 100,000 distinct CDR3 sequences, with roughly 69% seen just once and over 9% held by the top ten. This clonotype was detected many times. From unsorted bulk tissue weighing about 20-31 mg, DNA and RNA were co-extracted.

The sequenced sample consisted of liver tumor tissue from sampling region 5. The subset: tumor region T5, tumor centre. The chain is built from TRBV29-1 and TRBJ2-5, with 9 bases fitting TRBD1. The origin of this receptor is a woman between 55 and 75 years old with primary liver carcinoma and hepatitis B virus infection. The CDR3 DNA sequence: TGCAGCGTACCATCCGGGACAGGGTGGGAGACCCAGTACTTC. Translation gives CSVPSGTGWETQYF.